The clone carrying this T cell receptor (beta chain) was recorded once. The CDR3 spans 15 residues. V gave up 3 bases and J gave up 4 bases, with 14 bases separating them. CDR1 and CDR2 from the germline V gene are MGHRA and YSYEKL. This record comes from a study of blood T cell repertoires in COVID-19. In the study overall: From T cells, B-cell-depleted T cells, or PBMCs came the material, which was cDNA or gDNA.

Authors' processing steps: The authors estimated nucleated cell counts from reference gene primer amplification. Data came from immunoSEQ multiplex PCR; TCRdb stores just in-frame clones and leaves some out. The V and J calls and the clone size are those of that table, but D and trimming were determined from the DNA. The table includes 400,000 to 500,000 clones, about 88% detected once. Participants were placed into cohorts based on the clinical history they reported. The gene calls are TRBV4-1 and TRBJ2-3; D is possibly TRBD1 (7 bases). This clonotype originated in a woman aged 18 to 35 who had been exposed to COVID-19. The sequenced sample was PBMCs or T cells enriched from blood (not recorded which). The CDR3 is CASSHLTGRPDTQYF. The CDR3 coding sequence is TGCGCCAGCAGCCACCTGACAGGGAGGCCAGATACGCAGTATTTT.